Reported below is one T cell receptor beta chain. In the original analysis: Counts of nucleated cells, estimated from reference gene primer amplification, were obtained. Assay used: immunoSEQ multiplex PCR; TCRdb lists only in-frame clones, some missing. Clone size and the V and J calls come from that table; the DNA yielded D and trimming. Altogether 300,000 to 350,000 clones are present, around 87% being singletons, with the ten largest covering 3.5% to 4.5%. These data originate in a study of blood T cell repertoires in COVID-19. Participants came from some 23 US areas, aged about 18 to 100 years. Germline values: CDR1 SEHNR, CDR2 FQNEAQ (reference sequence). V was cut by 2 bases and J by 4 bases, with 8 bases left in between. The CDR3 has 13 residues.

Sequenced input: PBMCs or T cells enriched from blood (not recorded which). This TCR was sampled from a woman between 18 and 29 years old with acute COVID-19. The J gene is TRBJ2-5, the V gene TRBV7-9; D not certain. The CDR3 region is CASSLKPLETQYF. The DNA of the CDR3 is TGTGCCAGCAGCTTAAAGCCCCTAGAGACCCAGTACTTC.